This T cell receptor beta chain was identified in a study of cytomegalovirus exposure and HLA in healthy donors. Sequencing used immunoSEQ multiplex PCR; TCRdb keeps in-frame clones, though not all of them. The data show 160,000 or so clones, with roughly 80% seen just once and 2% to 2.5% held by the top ten. The donors were in the approximately 120-subject validation cohort; that cohort was separate from the roughly 680-subject first cohort. This CDR3 is built from 15 residues. After removal of 6 bases from V and 2 bases from J, the junction contained 8 bases not matched to a gene. Germline V CDR1 and CDR2: MNHEY, SMNVEV (reference sequence).

The sequence was obtained from a man in his thirties or forties in good health and CMV-seropositive. Material for sequencing was PBMCs. V usage is TRBV27 and J usage is TRBJ2-3; 7 bases agree with TRBD2. CDR3 bases: TGTGCCAGCAGCCCCGTGGCGGGGGACACAGATACGCAGTATTTT. Its translation is CASSPVAGDTDTQYF.